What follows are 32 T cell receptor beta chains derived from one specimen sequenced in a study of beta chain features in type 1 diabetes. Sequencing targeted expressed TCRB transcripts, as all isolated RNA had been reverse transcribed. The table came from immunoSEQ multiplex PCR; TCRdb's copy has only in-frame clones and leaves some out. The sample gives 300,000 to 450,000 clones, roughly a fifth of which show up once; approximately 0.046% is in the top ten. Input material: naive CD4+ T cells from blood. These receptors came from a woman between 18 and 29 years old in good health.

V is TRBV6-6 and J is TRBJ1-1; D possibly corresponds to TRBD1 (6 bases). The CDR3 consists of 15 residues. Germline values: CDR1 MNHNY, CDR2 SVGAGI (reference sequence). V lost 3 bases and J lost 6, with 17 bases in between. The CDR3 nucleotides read TGTGCCAGCAGTTATCGCCGGGACATCTCCGCTGAAGCTTTCTTT. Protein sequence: CASSYRRDISAEAFF.

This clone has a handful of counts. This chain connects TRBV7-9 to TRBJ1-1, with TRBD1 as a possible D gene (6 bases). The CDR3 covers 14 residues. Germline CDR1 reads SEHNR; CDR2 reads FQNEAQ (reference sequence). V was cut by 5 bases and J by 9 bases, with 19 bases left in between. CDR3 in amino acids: CASSPEGWTAKAFF. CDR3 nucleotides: TGTGCCAGCAGCCCCGAGGGGTGGACAGCAAAAGCTTTCTTT.

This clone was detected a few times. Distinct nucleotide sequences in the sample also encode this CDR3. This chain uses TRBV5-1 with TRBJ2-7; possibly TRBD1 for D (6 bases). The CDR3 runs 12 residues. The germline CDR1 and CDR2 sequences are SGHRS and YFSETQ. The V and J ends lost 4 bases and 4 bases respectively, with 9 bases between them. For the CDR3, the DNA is TGCGCCAGCAGCCTGCAGGGGTACGAGCAGTACTTC. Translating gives CASSLQGYEQYF.

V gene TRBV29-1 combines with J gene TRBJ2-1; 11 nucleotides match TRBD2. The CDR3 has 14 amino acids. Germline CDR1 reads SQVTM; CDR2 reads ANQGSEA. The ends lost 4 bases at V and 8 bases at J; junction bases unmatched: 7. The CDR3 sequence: CSVVRLAGGDEQFF. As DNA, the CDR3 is TGCAGCGTTGTAAGGCTAGCGGGAGGAGATGAGCAGTTCTTC.

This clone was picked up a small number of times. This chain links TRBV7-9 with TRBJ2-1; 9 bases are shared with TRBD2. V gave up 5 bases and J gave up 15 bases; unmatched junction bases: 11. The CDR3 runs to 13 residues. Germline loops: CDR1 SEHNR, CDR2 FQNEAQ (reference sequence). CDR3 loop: CASSLLAGGGSFF. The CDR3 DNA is TGTGCCAGCAGCCTACTAGCGGGTGGGGGGTCGTTCTTC.

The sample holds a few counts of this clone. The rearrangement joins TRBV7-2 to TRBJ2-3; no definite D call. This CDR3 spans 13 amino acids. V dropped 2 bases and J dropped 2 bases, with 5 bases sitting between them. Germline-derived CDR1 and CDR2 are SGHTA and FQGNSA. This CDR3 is CASSLSFTDTQYF. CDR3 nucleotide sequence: TGTGCCAGCAGCTTATCCTTCACAGATACGCAGTATTTT.

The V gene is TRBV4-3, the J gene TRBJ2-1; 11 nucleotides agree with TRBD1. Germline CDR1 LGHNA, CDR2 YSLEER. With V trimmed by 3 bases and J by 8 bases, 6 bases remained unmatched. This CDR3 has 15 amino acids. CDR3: CASSQNRDRGDEQFF. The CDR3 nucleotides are TGCGCCAGCAGCCAGAACCGGGACAGGGGGGATGAGCAGTTCTTC.

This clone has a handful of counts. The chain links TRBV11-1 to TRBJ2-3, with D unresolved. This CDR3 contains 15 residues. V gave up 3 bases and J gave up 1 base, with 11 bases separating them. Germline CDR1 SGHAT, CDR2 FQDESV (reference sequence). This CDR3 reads CASSFGDFRTDTQYF. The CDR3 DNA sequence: TGTGCCAGCAGCTTCGGAGACTTTCGCACAGATACGCAGTATTTT.

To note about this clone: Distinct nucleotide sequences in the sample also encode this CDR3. The chain's CDR3 is CAWSRGLNTEAFF. In DNA form, the CDR3 reads TGTGCCTGGAGTAGGGGTTTGAACACTGAAGCTTTCTTT. The chain couples TRBV30 to TRBJ1-1, with D perhaps matching TRBD1 (5 bases). V was pared by 2 bases and J by 0 bases, with 7 bases between. CDR1 and CDR2 from the germline V gene are GTSNPN and SVGIG (reference sequence). CDR3 length: 13 residues.

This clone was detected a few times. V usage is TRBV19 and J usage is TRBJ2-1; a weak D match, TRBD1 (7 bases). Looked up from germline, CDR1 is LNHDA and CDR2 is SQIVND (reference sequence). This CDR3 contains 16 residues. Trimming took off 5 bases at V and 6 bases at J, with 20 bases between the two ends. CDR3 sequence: CASSPGRQGLSNEQFF. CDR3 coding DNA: TGTGCCAGTAGTCCGGGCAGACAGGGACTTAGCAATGAGCAGTTCTTC.

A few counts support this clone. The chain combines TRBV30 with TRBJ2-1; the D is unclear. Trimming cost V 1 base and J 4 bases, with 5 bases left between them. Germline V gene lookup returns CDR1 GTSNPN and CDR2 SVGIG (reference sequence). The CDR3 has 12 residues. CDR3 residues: CAWSAGYNEQFF. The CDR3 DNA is TGTGCCTGGAGTGCCGGTTACAATGAGCAGTTCTTC.

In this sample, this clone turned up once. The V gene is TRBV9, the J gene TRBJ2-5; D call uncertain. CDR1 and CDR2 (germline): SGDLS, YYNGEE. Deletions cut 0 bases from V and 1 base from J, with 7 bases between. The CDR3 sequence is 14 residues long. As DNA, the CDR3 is TGTGCCAGCAGCGTAGGAGCTAGCCAAGAGACCCAGTACTTC. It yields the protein CASSVGASQETQYF.

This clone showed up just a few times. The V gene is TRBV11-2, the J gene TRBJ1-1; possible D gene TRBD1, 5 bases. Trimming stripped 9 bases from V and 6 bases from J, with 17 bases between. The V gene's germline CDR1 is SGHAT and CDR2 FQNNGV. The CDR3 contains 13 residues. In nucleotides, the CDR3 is TGTGCCAGTACTAAACAGGTCGACGCTGAAGCTTTCTTT. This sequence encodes CASTKQVDAEAFF.

CDR3 nucleotide sequence: TGCGCCAGCAGCTCAAGGGCGGCAGGGGAAGCTTTCTTT. Protein sequence: CASSSRAAGEAFF. The genes are TRBV5-1 and TRBJ1-1; a weak D match, TRBD1 (5 bases). CDR3 length: 13 amino acids. Trimming removed 3 bases from V and 8 bases from J, with 14 bases in between. Germline V gene sequence: CDR1 SGHRS, CDR2 YFSETQ. The whole variable domain, filled in from reference TRBV5-1 and TRBJ1-1, reads KAGVTQTPRYLIKTRGQQVTLSCSPISGHRSVSWYQQTPGQGLQFLFEYFSETQRNKGNFPGRFSGRQFSNSRSEMNVSTLELGDSALYLCASSSRAAGEAFFGQGTRLTVV.

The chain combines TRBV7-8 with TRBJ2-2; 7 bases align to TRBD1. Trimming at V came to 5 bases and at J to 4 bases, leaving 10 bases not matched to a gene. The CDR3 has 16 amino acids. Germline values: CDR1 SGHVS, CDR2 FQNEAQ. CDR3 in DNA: TGTGCCAGCAGCATAAACAGGGGCCAGGTCACCGGGGAGCTGTTTTTT. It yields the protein CASSINRGQVTGELFF.

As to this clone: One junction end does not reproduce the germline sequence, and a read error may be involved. This chain's CDR3 is CANSVAPGGQKLYGYTF. DNA of the CDR3: TGTGCCAACAGCGTAGCCCCTGGGGGACAGAAACTCTATGGCTACACCTTC. The chain joins TRBV9 to TRBJ1-2, with TRBD1 matching over 7 bases. The CDR3 is made up of 17 amino acids. In germline, CDR1 is SGDLS, CDR2 YYNGEE.

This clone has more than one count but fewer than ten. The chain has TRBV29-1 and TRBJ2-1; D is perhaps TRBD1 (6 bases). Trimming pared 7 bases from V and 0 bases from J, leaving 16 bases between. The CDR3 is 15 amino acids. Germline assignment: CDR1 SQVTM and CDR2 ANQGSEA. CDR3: CSASTGINSYNEQFF. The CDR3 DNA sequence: TGCAGCGCATCGACAGGCATCAACTCCTACAATGAGCAGTTCTTC.

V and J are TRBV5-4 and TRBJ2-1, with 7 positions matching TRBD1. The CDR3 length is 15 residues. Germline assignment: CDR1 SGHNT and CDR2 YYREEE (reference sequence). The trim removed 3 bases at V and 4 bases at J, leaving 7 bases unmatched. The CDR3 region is CASSSGTDLYNEQFF. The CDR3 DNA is TGTGCCAGCAGCTCGGGGACAGACCTTTACAATGAGCAGTTCTTC. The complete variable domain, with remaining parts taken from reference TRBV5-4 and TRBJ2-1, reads ETGVTQSPTHLIKTRGQQVTLRCSSQSGHNTVSWYQQALGQGPQFIFQYYREEENGRGNFPPRFSGLQFPNYSSELNVNALELDDSALYLCASSSGTDLYNEQFFGPGTRLTVL.

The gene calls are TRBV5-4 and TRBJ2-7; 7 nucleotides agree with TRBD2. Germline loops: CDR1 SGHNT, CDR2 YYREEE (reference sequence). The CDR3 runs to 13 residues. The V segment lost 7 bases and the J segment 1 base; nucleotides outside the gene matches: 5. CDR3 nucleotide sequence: TGTGCCAGCCGATCTAGCGGTTCCTACGAGCAGTACTTC. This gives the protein CASRSSGSYEQYF.

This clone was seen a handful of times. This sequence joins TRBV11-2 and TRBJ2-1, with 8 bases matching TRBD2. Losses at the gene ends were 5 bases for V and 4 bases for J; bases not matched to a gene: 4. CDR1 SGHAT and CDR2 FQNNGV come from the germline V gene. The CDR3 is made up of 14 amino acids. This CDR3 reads CASSRGTSYNEQFF. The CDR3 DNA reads TGTGCCAGCAGCCGCGGGACTAGTTACAATGAGCAGTTCTTC. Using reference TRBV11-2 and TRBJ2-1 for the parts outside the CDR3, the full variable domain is EAGVAQSPRYKIIEKRQSVAFWCNPISGHATLYWYQQILGQGPKLLIQFQNNGVVDDSQLPKDRFSAERLKGVDSTLKIQPAKLEDSAVYLCASSRGTSYNEQFFGPGTRLTVL.

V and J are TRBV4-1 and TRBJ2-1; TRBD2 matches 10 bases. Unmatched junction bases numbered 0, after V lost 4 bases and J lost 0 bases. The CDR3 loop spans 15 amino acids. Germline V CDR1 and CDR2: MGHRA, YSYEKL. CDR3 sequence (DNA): TGCGCCAGCAGCCCTAGCGGGAGCTCCTACAATGAGCAGTTCTTC. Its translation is CASSPSGSSYNEQFF.

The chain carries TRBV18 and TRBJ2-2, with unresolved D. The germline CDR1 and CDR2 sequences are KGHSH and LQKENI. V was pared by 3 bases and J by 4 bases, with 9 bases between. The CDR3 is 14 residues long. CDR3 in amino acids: CASSPSVATGELFF. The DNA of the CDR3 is TGTGCCAGCTCACCGTCGGTTGCCACCGGGGAGCTGTTTTTT.

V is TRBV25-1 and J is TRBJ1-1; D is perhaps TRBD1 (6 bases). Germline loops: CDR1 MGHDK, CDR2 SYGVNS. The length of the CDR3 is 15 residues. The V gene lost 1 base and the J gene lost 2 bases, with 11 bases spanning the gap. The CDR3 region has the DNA TGTGCCAGCAGTGAATCAGGGGCGCAAAACACTGAAGCTTTCTTT. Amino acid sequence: CASSESGAQNTEAFF. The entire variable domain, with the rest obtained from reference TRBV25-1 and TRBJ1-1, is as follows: EADIYQTPRYLVIGTGKKITLECSQTMGHDKMYWYQQDPGMELHLIHYSYGVNSTEKGDLSSESTVSRIRTEHFPLTLESARPSHTSQYLCASSESGAQNTEAFFGQGTRLTVV.

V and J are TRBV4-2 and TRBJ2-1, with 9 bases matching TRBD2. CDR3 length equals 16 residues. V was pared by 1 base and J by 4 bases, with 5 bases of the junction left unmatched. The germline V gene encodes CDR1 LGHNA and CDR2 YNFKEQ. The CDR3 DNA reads TGTGCCAGCAGCCAAGCGACTAGCGGAGTGTACAATGAGCAGTTCTTC. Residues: CASSQATSGVYNEQFF.

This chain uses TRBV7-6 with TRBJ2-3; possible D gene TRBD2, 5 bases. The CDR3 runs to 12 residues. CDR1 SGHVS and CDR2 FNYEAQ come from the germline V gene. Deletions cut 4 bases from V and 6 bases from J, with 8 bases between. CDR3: CASSYGGDTQYF. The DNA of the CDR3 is TGTGCCAGCAGCTACGGCGGGGATACGCAGTATTTT.

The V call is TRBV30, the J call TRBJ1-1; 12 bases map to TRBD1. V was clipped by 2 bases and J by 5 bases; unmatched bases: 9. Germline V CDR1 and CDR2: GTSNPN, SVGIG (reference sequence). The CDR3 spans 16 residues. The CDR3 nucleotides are TGTGCCTGGAGTCTCCGGGACAGGGGGCGAAGTACTGAAGCTTTCTTT. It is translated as CAWSLRDRGRSTEAFF. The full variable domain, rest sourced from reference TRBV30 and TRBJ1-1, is SQTIHQWPATLVQPVGSPLSLECTVEGTSNPNLYWYRQAAGRGLQLLFYSVGIGQISSEVPQNLSASRPQDRQFILSSKKLLLSDSGFYLCAWSLRDRGRSTEAFFGQGTRLTVV.

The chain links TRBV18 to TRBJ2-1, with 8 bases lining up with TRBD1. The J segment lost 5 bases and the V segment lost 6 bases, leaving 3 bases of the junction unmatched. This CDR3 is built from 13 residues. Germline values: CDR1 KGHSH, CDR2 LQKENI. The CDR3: CASSRDRHNEQFF. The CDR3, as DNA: TGTGCCAGCTCCCGGGACAGGCACAATGAGCAGTTCTTC.

CDR3 DNA sequence: TGTGCCAGCAGTAGAGGGGCGGGAGCTACCACCGGGGAGCTGTTTTTT. The encoded protein is CASSRGAGATTGELFF. V is TRBV2 and J is TRBJ2-2; 7 nucleotides match TRBD2. Germline trimming cut 5 bases from V and 4 bases from J; bases unmatched to any gene: 10. The CDR3 covers 16 residues. Per the germline V gene, CDR1 is SNHLY and CDR2 is FYNNEI.

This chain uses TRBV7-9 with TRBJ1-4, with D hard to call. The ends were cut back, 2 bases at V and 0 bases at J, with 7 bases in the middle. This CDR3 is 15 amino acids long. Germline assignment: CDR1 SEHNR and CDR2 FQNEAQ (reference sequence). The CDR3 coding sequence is TGTGCCAGCAGCTTATCGGTGGCAACTAATGAAAAACTGTTTTTT. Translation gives CASSLSVATNEKLFF.

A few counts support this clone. The CDR3 is CSVEATRGAYGYTF. In nucleotides, the CDR3 is TGCAGCGTTGAAGCAACCAGAGGAGCCTATGGCTACACCTTC. This rearrangement joins TRBV29-1 to TRBJ1-2; D unclear. Germline CDR1 is SQVTM and CDR2 is ANQGSEA. This CDR3 has 14 amino acids. The V gene lost 1 base and the J gene lost 4 bases, with 13 bases spanning the gap. Complete variable domain (other parts from reference TRBV29-1 and TRBJ1-2): SAVISQKPSRDICQRGTSLTIQCQVDSQVTMMFWYRQQPGQSLTLIATANQGSEATYESGFVIDKFPISRPNLTFSTLTVSNMSPEDSSIYLCSVEATRGAYGYTFGSGTRLTVV.

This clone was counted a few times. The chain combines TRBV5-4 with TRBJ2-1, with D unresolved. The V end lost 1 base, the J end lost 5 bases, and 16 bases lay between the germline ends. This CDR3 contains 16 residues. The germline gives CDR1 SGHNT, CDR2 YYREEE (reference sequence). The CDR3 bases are TGTGCCAGCAGCTTGCTAAAAAGCTGGAGCGACAATGAGCAGTTCTTC. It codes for CASSLLKSWSDNEQFF.

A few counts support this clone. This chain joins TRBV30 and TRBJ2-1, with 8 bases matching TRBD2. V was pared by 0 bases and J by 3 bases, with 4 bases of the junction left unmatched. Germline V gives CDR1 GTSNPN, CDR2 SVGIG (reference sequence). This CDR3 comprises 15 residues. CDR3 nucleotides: TGTGCCTGGAGTGTAAGCGGGGGAGTCTACAATGAGCAGTTCTTC. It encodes CAWSVSGGVYNEQFF.